Each of the 18 T cell receptor beta chains below was sequenced from the same sample in a study of blood T cell repertoires in COVID-19 (dated by TCRdb to the early 2020s). Preparation of the library involved the immunoSEQ multiplex PCR assay. The source is immuneACCESS, and TCRdb retained only in-frame sequences with V and J called. Part of the clones is not carried over; for the studies checked, unresolved V genes explain less than half of this, and the remainder is unexplained. This sample lists under 85,000 clones; roughly 84% were detected once. 6.9% of the sample rests with the top ten. Sequencing was carried out using peripheral blood. All receptors come from a man aged 30 to 45 with COVID-19, enrolled during active disease.

V usage is TRBV5-6 and J usage is TRBJ1-6, with TRBD1 matching over 7 bases. J gave up 3 bases and V 4 bases, and 4 bases lay outside the gene matches. Germline CDR1 is SGHDT and CDR2 is YYEEEE. The CDR3 sequence is 15 residues long. The CDR3: CASSLGQNYNSPLHF. The CDR3, as DNA: TGTGCCAGCAGCCTGGGACAGAACTATAATTCACCCCTCCACTTT.

V usage is TRBV24-1 and J usage is TRBJ2-7, with D tentatively TRBD1 (6 bases). V lost 9 bases and J lost 8, with 19 bases in between. This CDR3 has 13 amino acids. The germline V gene has CDR1 KGHDR and CDR2 SFDVKD. In nucleotides, the CDR3 is TGTGCCACCGCTTTAGACAGGTCCTCGCAGCAGTACTTC. As protein: CATALDRSSQQYF.

This chain links TRBV6-1 with TRBJ1-4; TRBD1 is a possible D gene (6 bases). CDR1 is MNHNS, CDR2 SASEGT, per germline. Trimming removed 2 bases at V and 7 bases at J, with 11 bases between. This CDR3 is built from 14 residues. The CDR3 protein is CASSELGGGEKLFF. The CDR3 DNA reads TGTGCCAGCAGTGAATTAGGGGGGGGTGAAAAACTGTTTTTT.

This chain links TRBV9 with TRBJ2-1; TRBD2 is a possible D gene (5 bases). CDR1 is SGDLS, CDR2 YYNGEE, per germline. The CDR3 loop spans 13 amino acids. Trimming took off 6 bases at V and 10 bases at J, with 17 bases between the two ends. The CDR3 DNA reads as TGTGCCAGCACCCCAGGACCGTCGGGGGAGCAGTTCTTC. Encoded protein: CASTPGPSGEQFF.

V and J are TRBV21-1 and TRBJ2-3; the table's TRBD2 call for D was not verified on the DNA. TRBV21-1 is tagged as a pseudogene. CDR3 length: 21 residues. The CDR3 DNA is TGTGCCAGCAGCAGGCAGACTAGCGGGAGAGGGGCGCTCTGGAGCACAGATACGCAGTATTTT. Amino acids: CASSRQTSGRGALWSTDTQYF.

This rearrangement joins TRBV19 to TRBJ1-1, with a possible D match to TRBD1 (6 bases). The CDR3 is 15 amino acids. The V and J ends lost 2 bases and 5 bases respectively, with 15 bases between them. Germline V gives CDR1 LNHDA, CDR2 SQIVND (reference sequence). The CDR3 sequence: CASSIPDRFRTEAFF. The CDR3 nucleotides are TGTGCCAGTAGTATACCGGACAGATTTAGGACTGAAGCTTTCTTT.

The gene calls are TRBV12-5 and TRBJ2-3; 8 nucleotides match TRBD2. The CDR3 is 16 residues long. Losses at the gene ends were 5 bases for V and 5 bases for J; bases not matched to a gene: 12. Germline CDR1 reads LGHNT; CDR2 reads FRNRAP. The CDR3 loop reads CASGLGTSERQDTQYF. CDR3 DNA sequence: TGTGCTAGTGGTCTCGGGACTAGTGAACGACAAGATACGCAGTATTTT.

This clone was counted only a few times. This rearrangement joins TRBV19 to TRBJ1-1; perhaps TRBD1 as D (5 bases). CDR1 is LNHDA, CDR2 SQIVND, per germline (reference sequence). The CDR3 consists of 15 residues. V lost 6 bases, J lost 2 bases, and 16 bases lay in between. The CDR3 bases are TGTGCCAGTAGGAAGATTGACAGACCAAACACTGAAGCTTTCTTT. This sequence encodes CASRKIDRPNTEAFF.

The chain combines TRBV9 with TRBJ2-7; tentative D call: TRBD1 (5 bases). The CDR3 is 14 amino acids. In germline, CDR1 is SGDLS, CDR2 YYNGEE. The V end was cut by 0 bases, the J end by 2 bases, with 9 bases between. CDR3 amino acids: CASSVGARAYEQYF. The CDR3 DNA sequence: TGTGCCAGCAGCGTAGGTGCCAGGGCCTACGAGCAGTACTTC.

V usage is TRBV10-3 and J usage is TRBJ2-5, with D possibly being TRBD1 (6 bases). The CDR3 is made up of 14 amino acids. With 2 bases removed from V and 1 base from J, the gap between germline ends came to 8 bases. CDR1 is ENHRY and CDR2 is SYGVKD in the germline V gene. The CDR3 loop reads CAISEGQSQETQYF. Written as DNA, the CDR3 is TGTGCCATCAGTGAGGGACAGAGCCAAGAGACCCAGTACTTC.

The sample holds a few counts of this clone. CDR3 residues: CASIRDRVDTQTFF. In DNA form, the CDR3 reads TGTGCCAGCATTAGGGACAGGGTGGACACCCAGACTTTCTTT. This chain joins TRBV6-5 and TRBJ1-1, with 9 bases aligning to TRBD1. Trimming at V came to 7 bases and at J to 12 bases, leaving 15 bases not matched to a gene. This CDR3 contains 14 residues. The germline V gene has CDR1 MNHEY and CDR2 SVGAGI.

V and J are TRBV11-2 and TRBJ1-6, with D possibly matching TRBD1 (6 bases). The CDR3 has 15 residues. The V gene's germline CDR1 is SGHAT and CDR2 FQNNGV. V was trimmed by 5 bases and J by 5 bases, leaving 13 bases between them. The CDR3 DNA is TGTGCCAGCAGCCCGGTCAGGGGAAATAATTCACCCCTCCACTTT. Encoded protein: CASSPVRGNNSPLHF.

The V gene is TRBV15, the J gene TRBJ2-1; TRBD2 agrees at 9 bases. The germline CDR1 and CDR2 sequences are LNHNV and YYDKDF (reference sequence). J was trimmed by 5 bases and V by 3 bases; bases with no gene match: 8. The CDR3 sequence is 16 residues long. CDR3: CATSSWETSGNNEQFF. The CDR3 DNA reads TGTGCCACCAGCAGCTGGGAGACTAGCGGCAACAATGAGCAGTTCTTC.

The chain links TRBV28 to TRBJ2-6; D remains ambiguous. The CDR3 consists of 16 residues. The V end was cut by 5 bases, the J end by 0 bases, with 11 bases between. From germline, CDR1 is MDHEN and CDR2 SYDVKM. This CDR3 reads CASSRIDISGANVLTF. The CDR3 nucleotides are TGTGCCAGCAGTCGTATCGACATCTCTGGGGCCAACGTCCTGACTTTC.

This rearrangement joins TRBV4-2 to TRBJ1-1; D remains ambiguous. Germline loops: CDR1 LGHNA, CDR2 YNFKEQ. This CDR3 comprises 15 residues. Trimming pared 4 bases from V and 11 bases from J, leaving 23 bases between. The CDR3 bases are TGTGCCAGCAGCCCCCCTGGGGAGGGTTCGGGTTTGGCTTTCTTT. Its protein product is CASSPPGEGSGLAFF.

The chain joins TRBV19 to TRBJ2-7; a weak D match, TRBD1 (6 bases). This CDR3 contains 13 residues. Germline assignment: CDR1 LNHDA and CDR2 SQIVND (reference sequence). V gave up 2 bases and J gave up 9 bases, with 14 bases separating them. Here the CDR3 reads CASSIREQGPQYF. The CDR3 DNA reads TGTGCCAGTAGTATACGAGAACAGGGTCCGCAGTACTTC.

The chain combines TRBV15 with TRBJ1-4; possible D gene TRBD1, 6 bases. The CDR3 runs to 18 residues. From germline, CDR1 is LNHNV and CDR2 YYDKDF (reference sequence). With 4 bases removed from V and 0 bases from J, the gap between germline ends came to 18 bases. CDR3 residues: CATSTTGRVGATNEKLFF. In DNA, the CDR3 is TGTGCCACCAGCACGACAGGAAGGGTCGGTGCAACTAATGAAAAACTGTTTTTT. The full variable domain, its missing parts supplied by reference TRBV15 and TRBJ1-4, is DAMVIQNPRYQVTQFGKPVTLSCSQTLNHNVMYWYQQKSSQAPKLLFHYYDKDFNNEADTPDNFQSRRPNTSFCFLDIRSPGLGDTAMYLCATSTTGRVGATNEKLFFGSGTQLSVL.

The V and J genes are TRBV5-1 and TRBJ2-1; tentatively, D is TRBD2 (6 bases). This CDR3 region has 16 residues. Germline V CDR1 and CDR2: SGHRS, YFSETQ. The ends were cut back, 2 bases at V and 1 base at J, with 13 bases in the middle. The CDR3 loop reads CASSLTGTASYNEQFF. The CDR3, as DNA: TGCGCCAGCAGCTTAACCGGGACTGCTTCCTACAATGAGCAGTTCTTC.